A selection of T cell receptor beta chains follows, all from one sample in a study of OX40 agonist ivuxolimab in advanced cancers. This table comes from immunoSEQ multiplex PCR, and its TCRdb copy is limited to in-frame clones, with some not included. The sample consists of 99,000 or so clones, more than 85% of them appearing once. Source: CD4+ or CD8+ T cells sorted from blood, taken in a trial of the OX40 agonist ivuxolimab. Source of these receptors: an adult with an advanced solid tumor such as melanoma, head and neck, liver or kidney cancer. The CDR3 runs from the conserved cysteine through the conserved F or W. D genes are given only for firm matches. Clone sizes are given selectively: once, few, many, or a class where the clone is expanded.

-	TRBV18	15	-	TRBJ2-3	CASSPGELGTDTQYF	TGTGCCAGCTCACCAGGGGAGTTAGGTACAGATACGCAGTATTTT
-	TRBV28	15	-	TRBJ1-1	CASSRDRPSNTEAFF	TGTGCCAGCAGCCGCGACCGGCCTTCTAACACTGAAGCTTTCTTT
-	TRBV7-2	16	-	TRBJ2-7	CASSLAVGKGAYEQYF	TGTGCCAGCAGCTTAGCGGTAGGGAAGGGTGCCTACGAGCAGTACTTC
TRBD2	TRBV28	15	-	TRBJ2-3	CASWSLAGVGDTQYF	TGTGCCAGCTGGTCTCTAGCGGGAGTAGGAGATACGCAGTATTTT
-	TRBV4-1	14	-	TRBJ1-2	CASSQAGTGYGYTF	TGCGCCAGCAGCCAGGCCGGGACGGGTTATGGCTACACCTTC
-	TRBV28	13	-	TRBJ2-7	CASSFDRNYEQYF	TGTGCCAGCAGTTTCGACCGAAACTACGAGCAGTACTTC
-	TRBV6-1	15	-	TRBJ2-5	CASSEVTFGGETQYF	TGTGCCAGCAGTGAAGTAACGTTTGGGGGAGAGACCCAGTACTTC
-	TRBV4-3	14	-	TRBJ1-1	CASSGGRLNTEAFF	TGCGCCAGCAGTGGGGGGCGCCTGAACACTGAAGCTTTCTTT
-	TRBV19	14	-	TRBJ2-2	CATTGPYNTGELFF	TGTGCCACCACAGGGCCTTACAACACCGGGGAGCTGTTTTTT
TRBD2	TRBV7-2	16	-	TRBJ2-2	CASSPVTSVVTGELFF	TGTGCCAGCAGCCCCGTAACTAGCGTCGTCACCGGGGAGCTGTTTTTT
TRBD2	TRBV6-1	17	-	TRBJ2-1	CASSEFASGVSYNEQFF	TGTGCCAGCAGTGAATTCGCTAGCGGGGTTTCCTACAATGAGCAGTTCTTC
-	TRBV28	15	-	TRBJ1-6	CASSSVDSYNSPLHF	TGTGCCAGCAGTTCAGTGGATTCCTATAATTCACCCCTCCACTTT
TRBD1	TRBV5-6	16	-	TRBJ2-3	CASSWAPTGGADTQYF	TGTGCCAGCAGCTGGGCCCCTACAGGGGGCGCAGATACGCAGTATTTT
-	TRBV19	14	-	TRBJ1-1	CASKWGQPNTEAFF	TGTGCCAGTAAGTGGGGACAACCGAACACTGAAGCTTTCTTT
TRBD2	TRBV4-1	20	-	TRBJ2-7	CASSQERSASGRRGSYEQYF	TGCGCCAGCAGCCAAGAAAGGTCGGCTAGCGGGAGAAGGGGGTCCTACGAGCAGTACTTC
-	TRBV6-6	12	-	TRBJ2-2	CASSYSTGELFF	TGTGCCAGCAGTTACTCGACCGGGGAGCTGTTTTTT
-	TRBV10-3	14	-	TRBJ2-5	CAISEQTGRETQYF	TGTGCCATCAGTGAACAGACCGGGCGGGAGACCCAGTACTTC
TRBD2	TRBV9	14	-	TRBJ2-1	CASSQTGEGLGQFF	TGTGCCAGCAGCCAGACGGGGGAGGGCCTTGGGCAGTTCTTC
TRBD2	TRBV27	14	-	TRBJ2-3	CASQGVGRADTQYF	TGTGCCAGCCAAGGGGTGGGGAGGGCAGATACGCAGTATTTT
TRBD1	TRBV29-1	11	-	TRBJ2-1	CSGDRGVEQFF	TGCAGCGGCGACAGGGGAGTTGAGCAGTTCTTC
TRBD2	TRBV4-3	15	-	TRBJ2-1	CASSQVTSGRNEQFF	TGCGCCAGCAGCCAAGTGACTAGCGGGCGCAATGAGCAGTTCTTC
-	TRBV7-9	12	-	TRBJ2-7	CASSQVTSEQYF	TGTGCCAGCAGCCAAGTCACCAGCGAGCAGTACTTC
TRBD2	TRBV7-9	15	-	TRBJ2-5	CASSPGTSGVETQYF	TGTGCCAGCAGCCCGGGGACTAGCGGGGTGGAGACCCAGTACTTC
-	TRBV7-3	13	-	TRBJ2-2	CASRDQGVGELFF	TGTGCCAGCAGAGACCAGGGTGTCGGGGAGCTGTTTTTT
TRBD2	TRBV7-9	16	once	TRBJ2-2	CASSSPRLARTGELFF	TGTGCCAGCAGCTCTCCGCGACTAGCGCGAACCGGGGAGCTGTTTTTT
-	TRBV7-3	13	-	TRBJ2-5	CASSLTIQETQYF	TGTGCCAGCAGCTTAACGATCCAAGAGACCCAGTACTTC
-	TRBV19	13	-	TRBJ1-1	CASSGWGWTEAFF	TGTGCCAGTAGTGGGTGGGGATGGACTGAAGCTTTCTTT
TRBD1	TRBV4-2	17	-	TRBJ2-2	CASSQEGTGWGTGELFF	TGTGCCAGCAGCCAAGAGGGGACAGGCTGGGGCACCGGGGAGCTGTTTTTT
-	TRBV9	12	-	TRBJ2-5	CASGFDGTTQNF	TGTGCCAGCGGGTTCGACGGGACGACCCAGAACTTC
-	TRBV18	15	-	TRBJ2-4	CASSPKQGGKNIQYF	TGTGCCAGCTCACCCAAACAGGGGGGGAAAAACATTCAGTACTTC
TRBD2	TRBV19	15	-	TRBJ2-1	CASSIELAGGFEQFF	TGTGCCAGTAGTATAGAACTAGCGGGGGGTTTTGAGCAGTTCTTC
-	TRBV6-6	15	-	TRBJ1-5	CASSYVGGASQPQHF	TGTGCCAGCAGTTACGTTGGGGGCGCCTCTCAGCCCCAGCATTTT
TRBD1	TRBV6-5	14	-	TRBJ2-7	CASTPTGGPYEQYF	TGTGCCAGCACCCCGACAGGGGGGCCCTACGAGCAGTACTTC
-	TRBV7-2	16	-	TRBJ1-2	CASSLDSWGRDYGYTF	TGTGCCAGCAGCTTAGATTCTTGGGGCAGGGACTATGGCTACACCTTC
-	TRBV9	15	-	TRBJ2-3	CASSPVGGSTDTQYF	TGTGCCAGCAGCCCTGTGGGGGGCAGCACAGATACGCAGTATTTT
TRBD2	TRBV28	19	-	TRBJ2-5	CASSLTHLTSGRARETQYF	TGTGCCAGCAGTTTAACTCATCTGACTAGCGGGAGGGCCAGAGAGACCCAGTACTTC
-	TRBV7-9	15	once	TRBJ1-3	CASSKQVSVGNTIYF	TGTGCCAGCAGCAAACAGGTTTCAGTGGGAAACACCATATATTTT
-	TRBV15	15	-	TRBJ2-2	CATSMGYSNTGELFF	TGTGCCACCAGCATGGGCTACTCGAACACCGGGGAGCTGTTTTTT
-	TRBV5-1	15	once	TRBJ2-1	CASGLATPSYNEQFF	TGCGCCAGCGGACTGGCTACTCCCTCCTACAATGAGCAGTTCTTC
-	TRBV7-3	15	-	TRBJ2-3	CASSLTGLSTDTQYF	TGTGCCAGCAGCTTAACGGGACTCAGCACAGATACGCAGTATTTT
TRBD2	TRBV4-3	16	-	TRBJ2-3	CASSHTAGGATDTQYF	TGCGCCAGCAGCCACACAGCGGGGGGGGCCACAGATACGCAGTATTTT
-	TRBV7-2	15	-	TRBJ2-3	CASSLVVSPFDTQYF	TGTGCCAGCAGCTTAGTTGTGAGCCCGTTCGATACGCAGTATTTT
TRBD2	TRBV13	17	-	TRBJ2-7	CASSSYRLAGGTHEQYF	TGTGCCAGCAGCTCCTATCGACTAGCGGGAGGCACCCACGAGCAGTACTTC
TRBD1	TRBV27	15	-	TRBJ2-7	CASSLTGTGVLEQYF	TGTGCCAGCAGTTTAACCGGGACAGGGGTCTTAGAGCAGTACTTC
TRBD2	TRBV7-6	15	-	TRBJ2-7	CASSLARGESYEQYF	TGTGCCAGCAGCTTAGCGCGGGGGGAATCCTACGAGCAGTACTTC
-	TRBV5-6	16	-	TRBJ2-3	CASRKGWARATDTQYF	TGTGCCAGCCGGAAAGGCTGGGCCCGCGCGACAGATACGCAGTATTTT
TRBD2	TRBV19	13	-	TRBJ2-7	CASSIGTNYEQYF	TGTGCCAGTAGTATTGGGACTAACTACGAGCAGTACTTC
TRBD2	TRBV6-5	15	-	TRBJ2-1	CASSSTSGAYNEQFF	TGTGCCAGCAGTTCGACTAGCGGAGCCTACAATGAGCAGTTCTTC
-	TRBV7-9	16	-	TRBJ1-2	CASSPGGTSAGYGYTF	TGTGCCAGCAGCCCGGGCGGGACTTCTGCCGGCTATGGCTACACCTTC
TRBD1	TRBV28	16	-	TRBJ1-5	CASRPGLRGLDQPQHF	TGTGCCAGCAGGCCGGGCCTCAGGGGGTTGGATCAGCCCCAGCATTTT
TRBD2	TRBV19	15	-	TRBJ2-1	CASTPSGLVVNEQFF	TGTGCCAGTACCCCTTCCGGACTAGTAGTCAATGAGCAGTTCTTC
-	TRBV5-6	13	-	TRBJ2-1	CASSLVASWAQFF	TGTGCCAGCAGCTTGGTAGCTAGTTGGGCGCAGTTCTTC
-	TRBV7-6	16	-	TRBJ2-5	CASSTNPGVSQETQYF	TGTGCCAGCAGCACTAACCCAGGGGTCAGCCAAGAGACCCAGTACTTC
-	TRBV29-1	14	-	TRBJ2-1	CSVEDIWGSWKQFF	TGCAGCGTTGAAGATATTTGGGGATCCTGGAAGCAGTTCTTC
-	TRBV6-5	9	-	TRBJ1-1	CAKNTEAFF	TGTGCCAAGAACACTGAAGCTTTCTTT
TRBD2	TRBV5-1	15	-	TRBJ2-1	CASSLSLAGVGEQFF	TGCGCCAGCAGCTTGTCTCTAGCGGGAGTAGGTGAGCAGTTCTTC
TRBD1	TRBV7-2	15	-	TRBJ2-3	CASSQRTGGKDTQYF	TGTGCCAGCAGCCAGCGCACAGGGGGCAAAGATACGCAGTATTTT
-	TRBV28	13	-	TRBJ2-7	CAARGPRSYEQYF	TGTGCCGCGAGGGGACCTAGATCCTACGAGCAGTACTTC
-	TRBV2	14	-	TRBJ2-7	CASRGGPLLDEQYF	TGTGCCAGTAGAGGGGGGCCTCTTTTGGACGAGCAGTACTTC
-	TRBV7-6	14	once	TRBJ1-6	CASSRQVQNSPLHF	TGTGCCAGCAGCCGACAGGTTCAGAATTCACCCCTCCACTTT